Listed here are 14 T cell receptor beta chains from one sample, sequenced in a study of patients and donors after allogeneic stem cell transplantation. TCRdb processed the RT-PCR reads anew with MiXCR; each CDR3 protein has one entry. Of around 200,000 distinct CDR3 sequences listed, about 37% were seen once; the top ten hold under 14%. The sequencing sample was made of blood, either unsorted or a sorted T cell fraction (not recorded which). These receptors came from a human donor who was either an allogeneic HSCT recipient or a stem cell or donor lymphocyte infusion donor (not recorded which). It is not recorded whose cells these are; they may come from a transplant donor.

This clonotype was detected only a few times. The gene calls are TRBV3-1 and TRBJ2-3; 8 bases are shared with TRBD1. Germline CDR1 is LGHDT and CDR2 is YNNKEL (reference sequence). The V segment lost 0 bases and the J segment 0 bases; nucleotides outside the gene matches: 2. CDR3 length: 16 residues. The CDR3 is CASSQDRTGSTDTQYF. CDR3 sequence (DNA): TGTGCCAGCAGCCAAGACCGGACAGGGAGCACAGATACGCAGTATTTT.

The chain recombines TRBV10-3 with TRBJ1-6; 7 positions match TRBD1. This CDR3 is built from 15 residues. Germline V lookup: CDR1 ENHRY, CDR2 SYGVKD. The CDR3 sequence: CAIRDSTGRNSPLHF. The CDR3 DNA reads TGTGCGATCCGGGACAGTACCGGGAGGAATTCACCCCTCCACTTT.

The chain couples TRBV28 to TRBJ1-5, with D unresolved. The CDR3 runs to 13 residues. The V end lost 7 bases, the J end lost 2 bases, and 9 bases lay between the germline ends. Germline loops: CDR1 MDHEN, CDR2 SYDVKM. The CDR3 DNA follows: TGTGCCAGCACCCGGCGGGGCAATCAGCCCCAGCATTTT. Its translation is CASTRRGNQPQHF.

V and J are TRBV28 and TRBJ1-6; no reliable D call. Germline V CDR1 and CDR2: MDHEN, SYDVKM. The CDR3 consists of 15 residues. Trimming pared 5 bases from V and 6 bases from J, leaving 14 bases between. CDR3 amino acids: CASSRTQQTNSPLHF. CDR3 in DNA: TGTGCCAGCAGTCGAACGCAGCAGACTAATTCACCCCTCCACTTT.

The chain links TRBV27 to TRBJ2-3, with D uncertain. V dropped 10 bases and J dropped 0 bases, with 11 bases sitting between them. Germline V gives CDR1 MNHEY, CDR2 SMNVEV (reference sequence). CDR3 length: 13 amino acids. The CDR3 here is CATRRISTDTQYF. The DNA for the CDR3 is TGTGCCACCCGGCGGATAAGCACAGATACGCAGTATTTT.

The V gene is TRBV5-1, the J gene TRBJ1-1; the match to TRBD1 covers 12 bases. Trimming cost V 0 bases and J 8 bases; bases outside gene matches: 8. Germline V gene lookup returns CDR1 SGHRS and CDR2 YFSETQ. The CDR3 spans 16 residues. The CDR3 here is CASSLVGTGGWSEAFF. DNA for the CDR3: TGCGCCAGCAGCTTGGTCGGGACAGGGGGCTGGTCAGAAGCTTTCTTT.

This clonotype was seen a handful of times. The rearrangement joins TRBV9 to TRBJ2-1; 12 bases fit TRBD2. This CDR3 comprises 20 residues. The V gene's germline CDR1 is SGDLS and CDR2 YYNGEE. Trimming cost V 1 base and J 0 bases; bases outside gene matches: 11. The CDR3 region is CASSVTSGTSGSSSYNEQFF. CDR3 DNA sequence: TGTGCCAGCAGCGTAACATCCGGGACTAGCGGGTCGAGCTCCTACAATGAGCAGTTCTTC.

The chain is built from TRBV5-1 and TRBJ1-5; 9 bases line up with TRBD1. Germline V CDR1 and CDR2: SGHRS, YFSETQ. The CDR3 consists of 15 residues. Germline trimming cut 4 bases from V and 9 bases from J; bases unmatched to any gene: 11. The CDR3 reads CASSASGQGLGPQHF. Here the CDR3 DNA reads TGCGCCAGCAGCGCCTCGGGACAGGGTTTGGGGCCCCAGCATTTT.

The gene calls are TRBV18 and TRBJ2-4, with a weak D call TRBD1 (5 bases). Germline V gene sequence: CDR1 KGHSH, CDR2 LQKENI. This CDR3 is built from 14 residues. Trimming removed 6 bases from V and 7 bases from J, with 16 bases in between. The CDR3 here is CASSLTRAENIQYF. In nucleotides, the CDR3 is TGTGCCAGCTCTCTGACCAGGGCTGAGAACATTCAGTACTTC.

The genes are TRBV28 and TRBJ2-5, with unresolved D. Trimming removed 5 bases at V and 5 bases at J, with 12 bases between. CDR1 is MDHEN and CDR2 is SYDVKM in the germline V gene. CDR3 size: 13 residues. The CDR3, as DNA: TGTGCCAGCAGTGCATTAGCCGGGGAGACCCAGTACTTC. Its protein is CASSALAGETQYF. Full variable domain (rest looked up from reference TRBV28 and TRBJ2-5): DVKVTQSSRYLVKRTGEKVFLECVQDMDHENMFWYRQDPGLGLRLIYFSYDVKMKEKGDIPEGYSVSREKKERFSLILESASTNQTSMYLCASSALAGETQYFGPGTRLLVL.

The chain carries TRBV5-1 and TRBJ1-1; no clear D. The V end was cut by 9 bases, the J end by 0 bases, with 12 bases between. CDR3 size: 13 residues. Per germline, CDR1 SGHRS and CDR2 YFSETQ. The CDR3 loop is CATRGELNTEAFF. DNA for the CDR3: TGCGCCACCCGGGGAGAGTTGAACACTGAAGCTTTCTTT. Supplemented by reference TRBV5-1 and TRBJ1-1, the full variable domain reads KAGVTQTPRYLIKTRGQQVTLSCSPISGHRSVSWYQQTPGQGLQFLFEYFSETQRNKGNFPGRFSGRQFSNSRSEMNVSTLELGDSALYLCATRGELNTEAFFGQGTRLTVV.

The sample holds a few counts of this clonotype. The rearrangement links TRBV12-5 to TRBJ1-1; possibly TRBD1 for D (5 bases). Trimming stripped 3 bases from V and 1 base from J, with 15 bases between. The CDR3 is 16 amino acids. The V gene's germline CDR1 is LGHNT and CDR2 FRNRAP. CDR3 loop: CASGFTPGAANTEAFF. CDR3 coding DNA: TGTGCTAGTGGTTTCACCCCCGGGGCCGCGAACACTGAAGCTTTCTTT.

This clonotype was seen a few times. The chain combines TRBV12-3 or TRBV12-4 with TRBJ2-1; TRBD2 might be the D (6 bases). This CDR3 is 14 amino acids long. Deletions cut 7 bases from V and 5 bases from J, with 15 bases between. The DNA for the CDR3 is TGTGCCAGCACGGGACTCAGCCTGAACAATGAGCAGTTCTTC. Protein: CASTGLSLNNEQFF.

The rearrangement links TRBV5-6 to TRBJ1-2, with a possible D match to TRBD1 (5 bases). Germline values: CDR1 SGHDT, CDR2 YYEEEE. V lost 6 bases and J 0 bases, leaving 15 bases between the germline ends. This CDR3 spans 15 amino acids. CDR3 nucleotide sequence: TGTGCCAGCAACTCGAAAGGAGGGGCTAACTATGGCTACACCTTC. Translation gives CASNSKGGANYGYTF.